This TCR beta chain originates from a study of response to subunit inactivated influenza vaccine. TCRdb reanalysed the RT-PCR reads using MiXCR and keeps one entry per CDR3 protein. Among 650,000 to 850,000 distinct CDR3 sequences listed, roughly 14% were seen once. CDR1 is LGHNA, CDR2 YSLEER, per germline. The CDR3 spans 15 residues. With V trimmed by 2 bases and J by 3 bases, 5 bases remained unmatched. The sequences come from PBMCs from blood, collected approximately 15 days before vaccination. The TCR sequence derives from a man aged 50 or older who received an inactivated influenza vaccine. The rearrangement links TRBV4-3 to TRBJ2-7; 9 nucleotides align to TRBD1. CDR3 sequence reads: CASSQSGTGIYEQYF. CDR3 bases: TGCGCCAGCAGCCAATCCGGGACAGGGATCTACGAGCAGTACTTC.